This section outlines one TCR beta chain sequence together with its context. Its antigen is unidentified. The source of the sample is a study of cytomegalovirus exposure and HLA in healthy donors. Study at large: The platform used for the 120 or so validation repertoires matched that of the 500 to 850 first-cohort repertoires, a later analysis reported.

Sequenced by immunoSEQ multiplex PCR; TCRdb stores in-frame clones only, minus some. The sample contains approximately 270,000 clones, around 91% of which appear only once. Trimming left V 2 bases short and J 0 bases short, with 8 bases between. Germline CDR1 reads SGHRS; CDR2 reads YFSETQ. The length of the CDR3 is 14 residues. Among the approximately 110 subjects of the validation cohort, separate from the 666-subject first cohort, were the donors. Notes on the study in general: As was reported, the classifier diagnosed cytomegalovirus status with high specificity and sensitivity.

The sequence derives from a young woman in good health and CMV-seronegative. Material: PBMCs. This chain joins TRBV5-1 and TRBJ2-5; D may be TRBD1 (6 bases). The CDR3 region is CASSLQGDQETQYF. Written as DNA, the CDR3 is TGCGCCAGCAGCTTACAGGGAGACCAAGAGACCCAGTACTTC.